These T cell receptor beta chains were read from a single sample in a study of shared clonotypes between healthy human individuals. The protocol was immunoSEQ multiplex PCR, while the TCRdb copy is restricted to in-frame clones and leaves out a portion. The sample records about 600,000 clones, more than 95% being singletons. What was sequenced was naive CD4+ T cells sorted from blood. Receptors were obtained from a woman between 25 and 40 years old in good health. Both conserved end residues are part of each CDR3. D genes are given only for firm matches. Clone size is not always given. Where it is, it says once, few, many or a class for expanded clones.

V: TRBV11-2
J: TRBJ2-3
size: -
D: TRBD2
DNA: TGTGCCAGCGGCCGTAGCGGGAGCACAGATACGCAGTATTTT
CDR3: CASGRSGSTDTQYF

V: TRBV27
J: TRBJ2-7
size: -
D: TRBD2
DNA: TGTGCCAGCAGACCGGGACTAGCGTTTTATTACTCGGACGAGCAGTACTTC
CDR3: CASRPGLAFYYSDEQYF

V: TRBV13
J: TRBJ2-5
size: -
D: TRBD1
DNA: TGTGCCAGCAGCGCCCGAGGACAGGGGTCAGAGACCCAGTACTTC
CDR3: CASSARGQGSETQYF

V: TRBV5-1
J: TRBJ2-1
size: -
D: -
DNA: TGCGCCAGCTGGCCGGGACCCACCGAAGGGCATGAGCAGTTCTTC
CDR3: CASWPGPTEGHEQFF

V: TRBV9
J: TRBJ2-1
size: -
D: TRBD1
DNA: TGTGCCAGCAGCGATACCGGGACAGGGAGATACAATGAGCAGTTCTTC
CDR3: CASSDTGTGRYNEQFF

V: TRBV27
J: TRBJ2-5
size: -
D: -
DNA: TGTGCCAGCAGTTTAGTGGTGGGGGGAGAGACCCAGTACTTC
CDR3: CASSLVVGGETQYF

V: TRBV14
J: TRBJ1-6
size: -
D: -
DNA: TGTGCCAGCAGCCAAGTGGGCACCCATAATTCACCCCTCCACTTT
CDR3: CASSQVGTHNSPLHF

V: TRBV5-1
J: TRBJ2-7
size: -
D: -
DNA: TGCGCCAGCAGAGAACGGGTCGCTAACTACGAGCAGTACTTC
CDR3: CASRERVANYEQYF

V: TRBV6-5
J: TRBJ1-5
size: -
D: TRBD1
DNA: TGTGCCAGCAGTTACTCGGGGACAGGTCAGCCCCAGCATTTT
CDR3: CASSYSGTGQPQHF

V: TRBV2
J: TRBJ1-5
size: -
D: -
DNA: TGTGCCAGCAGTGGTAAAATCCTATCGCCCCAGCATTTT
CDR3: CASSGKILSPQHF

V: TRBV5-1
J: TRBJ2-7
size: -
D: TRBD1
DNA: TGCGCCAGCAGCTTGGGGAGGGACAGGACCAGCTACGAGCAGTACTTC
CDR3: CASSLGRDRTSYEQYF

V: TRBV6-5
J: TRBJ2-7
size: -
D: TRBD1
DNA: TGTGCCAGCAGCAACGACAGGGGGAACTACGAGCAGTACTTC
CDR3: CASSNDRGNYEQYF

V: TRBV4-1
J: TRBJ2-3
size: -
D: -
DNA: TGCGCCAGCAGCCAAGTGGGGACCAGCCCAGATACGCAGTATTTT
CDR3: CASSQVGTSPDTQYF

V: TRBV7-6
J: TRBJ2-7
size: -
D: TRBD2
DNA: TGTGCCAGCAGCTTAGGCCCTAGCGGGATCTACGAGCAGTACTTC
CDR3: CASSLGPSGIYEQYF

V: TRBV7-9
J: TRBJ2-5
size: -
D: -
DNA: TGTGCCAGCAGCTTAGCTTTCCCGGGGGAGCAGTACTTC
CDR3: CASSLAFPGEQYF

V: TRBV28
J: TRBJ1-4
size: -
D: -
DNA: TGTGCCAGCAGTCCCCTCCGTGGAGCAACTAATGAAAAACTGTTTTTT
CDR3: CASSPLRGATNEKLFF

V: TRBV30
J: TRBJ1-3
size: once
D: -
DNA: TGTGCCTGGAGAGCCGGGATCTCTGGAAACACCATATATTTT
CDR3: CAWRAGISGNTIYF

V: TRBV10-3
J: TRBJ2-5
size: -
D: -
DNA: TGTGCCATCAGTGAGTTTGAGCACCTGGAAACCCAGTACTTC
CDR3: CAISEFEHLETQYF

V: TRBV28
J: TRBJ2-1
size: -
D: TRBD2
DNA: TGTGCCAGCAGGTCTAGCGGGAGAAGAACCTATGAGCAGTTCTTC
CDR3: CASRSSGRRTYEQFF

V: TRBV28
J: TRBJ2-3
size: -
D: TRBD2
DNA: TGTGCCAGCAGTTCCCCCCTAGCGGGAGCCACAGATACGCAGTATTTT
CDR3: CASSSPLAGATDTQYF

V: TRBV6-1
J: TRBJ1-6
size: -
D: -
DNA: TGTGCCAGCAGTGAAAGGTACCACATCCACTTT
CDR3: CASSERYHIHF

V: TRBV18
J: TRBJ2-6
size: -
D: -
DNA: TGTGCCAGCTCACCACCTTCTGGGGCCAACGTCCTGACTTTC
CDR3: CASSPPSGANVLTF

V: TRBV4-1
J: TRBJ2-5
size: once
D: TRBD2
DNA: TGCGCCAGCAGCCAAGTTGGTCTAGCGGTACAAGAGACCCAGTACTTC
CDR3: CASSQVGLAVQETQYF

V: TRBV4-1
J: TRBJ2-5
size: -
D: TRBD2
DNA: TGCGCCAGCAGCCAAGATTCCAGCGGGAGGGCCTTGGAGACCCAGTACTTC
CDR3: CASSQDSSGRALETQYF

V: TRBV28
J: TRBJ1-5
size: -
D: TRBD1
DNA: TGTGCCAGCAGTTTAGGTCGCGACAGGGGGTATCAGCCCCAGCATTTT
CDR3: CASSLGRDRGYQPQHF

V: TRBV5-3
J: TRBJ2-7
size: -
D: TRBD1
DNA: TGTGCCAGAAGCTTGGCTAGACAGGGGCCCTACGAGCAGTACTTC
CDR3: CARSLARQGPYEQYF

V: TRBV30
J: TRBJ1-1
size: -
D: -
DNA: TGTGCCTGGACGCACGGATCGAACACTGAAGCTTTCTTT
CDR3: CAWTHGSNTEAFF

V: TRBV10-1
J: TRBJ2-7
size: -
D: TRBD1
DNA: TGCGCCAGCAGCCGGGACAGCACCTACGAGCAGTACTTC
CDR3: CASSRDSTYEQYF

V: TRBV19
J: TRBJ2-7
size: -
D: -
DNA: TGTGCCAGTAGTATAACAGGGCTAGTCCACGAGCAGTACTTC
CDR3: CASSITGLVHEQYF

V: TRBV11-2
J: TRBJ1-1
size: -
D: TRBD1
DNA: TGTGCCAGCAGGAAGACAGGGACTTTAATGAACACTGAAGCTTTCTTT
CDR3: CASRKTGTLMNTEAFF

V: TRBV5-1
J: TRBJ2-2
size: -
D: -
DNA: TGCGCCAGCAGCTTTACGGGCCACACCGGGGAGCTGTTTTTT
CDR3: CASSFTGHTGELFF

V: TRBV6-1
J: TRBJ2-7
size: -
D: TRBD2
DNA: TGTGCCAGCAGTGCCGCTAGCGGGGTCTCCTACGAGCAGTACTTC
CDR3: CASSAASGVSYEQYF

V: TRBV7-6
J: TRBJ2-5
size: -
D: -
DNA: TGTGCCAGCAGTCCGGAGGGGGAGACCCAGTACTTC
CDR3: CASSPEGETQYF

V: TRBV5-1
J: TRBJ2-5
size: -
D: TRBD2
DNA: TGCGCCAGCAGCTTGTTTAGCGGGAGCTTCTCAGAGACCCAGTACTTC
CDR3: CASSLFSGSFSETQYF

V: TRBV28
J: TRBJ2-4
size: once
D: TRBD1
DNA: TGTGCCAGCAGTTTAGGACAGGGCCCTCAGTACTTC
CDR3: CASSLGQGPQYF

V: TRBV5-1
J: TRBJ1-4
size: -
D: TRBD1
DNA: TGCGCCAGCAGCTTGGTGGACAGGGTGGAGGGACTGTTTTTT
CDR3: CASSLVDRVEGLFF

V: TRBV5-1
J: TRBJ1-1
size: -
D: -
DNA: TGCGCCAGCACCCCATTGGGGAACACTGAAGCTTTCTTT
CDR3: CASTPLGNTEAFF

V: TRBV5-4
J: TRBJ1-1
size: -
D: -
DNA: TGTGCCAGCTCTAGCTTGGGGAAATGGACTGAAGCTTTCTTT
CDR3: CASSSLGKWTEAFF

V: TRBV5-1
J: TRBJ2-2
size: -
D: TRBD2
DNA: TGCGCCAGCAGGGAGAGGGTAGCGGGAGCGTCCGGGGAGCTGTTTTTT
CDR3: CASRERVAGASGELFF

V: TRBV7-3
J: TRBJ1-1
size: -
D: -
DNA: TGTGCCAGCAGTCTCCGGGAGAACACTGAAGCTTTCTTT
CDR3: CASSLRENTEAFF

V: TRBV28
J: TRBJ1-3
size: -
D: TRBD1
DNA: TGTGCCAGCAGCCCCGGACAGGCCCAGGGAAACACCATATATTTT
CDR3: CASSPGQAQGNTIYF

V: TRBV6-1
J: TRBJ2-1
size: -
D: -
DNA: TGTGCCAGCAGTGAAGCGCGGGCCCAGGGGTCGTTCTTC
CDR3: CASSEARAQGSFF

V: TRBV2
J: TRBJ2-3
size: -
D: -
DNA: TGTGCCAGCAGTGCCAGGGTTAGCACAGATACGCAGTATTTT
CDR3: CASSARVSTDTQYF

V: TRBV2
J: TRBJ2-3
size: -
D: -
DNA: TGTGCCAGCAGTGAAAGGCGCGGGGGCACAGATACGCAGTATTTT
CDR3: CASSERRGGTDTQYF

V: TRBV21-1
J: TRBJ1-4
size: -
D: -
DNA: TGTGCCAGCAGCAAAGATACAGGGACGGGGAATGAAAAACTGTTTTTT
CDR3: CASSKDTGTGNEKLFF

V: TRBV19
J: TRBJ1-2
size: -
D: -
DNA: TGTGCCAGTAGGACGGGCCTAGATGGCTATGGCTACACCTTC
CDR3: CASRTGLDGYGYTF

V: TRBV6-5
J: TRBJ2-5
size: -
D: -
DNA: TGTGCCAGCAGTATTACAGGGAGTCGGGAGACCCAGTACTTC
CDR3: CASSITGSRETQYF

V: TRBV18
J: TRBJ2-4
size: -
D: -
DNA: TGTGCCAGCTCACCGACCGGGTCTCAGGCTCAAAACATTCAGTACTTC
CDR3: CASSPTGSQAQNIQYF

V: TRBV4-1
J: TRBJ1-5
size: -
D: -
DNA: TGCGCCAGCAGCCAAGAGGGGGGCAGGGTCTATCAGCCCCAGCATTTT
CDR3: CASSQEGGRVYQPQHF